A selection of T cell receptor beta chains follows, all from one sample in a study of radiation and T cells in renal cell carcinoma. Measured with immunoSEQ multiplex PCR; TCRdb has only the in-frame clones, and not every one. The sample shows 120,000 or so clones, around 80% of them seen only once. Sequenced material: blood, taken from a patient whose treatment included radiotherapy and nephrectomy. The receptors were sampled from a man in his fifties or sixties with renal cell carcinoma. The CDR3 runs from the conserved cysteine through the conserved F or W. A D gene is named only where the DNA matches it firmly. Clone size, where shown, is once, few, many, or a class for clones that have expanded.

TRBV30	TRBD1	TRBJ1-3	NA	TGTGCCTGGAGTTACAGGGGGCCTGGAAACACCATATATTTT	CAWSYRGPGNTIYF
TRBV9	NA	TRBJ1-5	NA	TGTGCCAGCAGCGTAGATGGGGCTCCCAATCAGCCCCAGCATTTT	CASSVDGAPNQPQHF
TRBV11-2	NA	TRBJ1-1	once	TGTGCCACCTCGCGGAGGCCACCCCCCAACACTGAAGCTTTCTTT	CATSRRPPPNTEAFF
TRBV19	TRBD1	TRBJ1-4	NA	TGTGCCAGTAGTCCACAGGGGATGTCTAATGAAAAACTGTTTTTT	CASSPQGMSNEKLFF
TRBV9	NA	TRBJ2-1	large	TGTGCCAGCAGCGTTTCCCCTTCGGCCAGAAGCTCCTACAATGAGCAGTTCTTC	CASSVSPSARSSYNEQFF
TRBV15	NA	TRBJ1-1	NA	TGTGCCACCAGCAGAGTGGCAGGGGCTTGGACTGAAGCTTTCTTT	CATSRVAGAWTEAFF
TRBV5-1	NA	TRBJ2-5	NA	TGCGCCAGCAGCTTAGAAGAGACCCAGTACTTC	CASSLEETQYF
TRBV7-9	NA	TRBJ2-7	NA	TGTGCCATAGGACTGAACGAGCAGTACTTC	CAIGLNEQYF
TRBV7-9	NA	TRBJ1-4	few	TGTGCCAGCCGACCGGAAGGGGGAAAACTGTTTTTT	CASRPEGGKLFF
TRBV7-8	TRBD2	TRBJ2-7	NA	TGTGCCAGCAGCTTAGCGCGGGGGGCCGGGGAGGCAAACTACGAGCAGTACTTC	CASSLARGAGEANYEQYF
TRBV7-9	NA	TRBJ2-7	NA	TGTGCCAGCAGCTTATCCGGGGCCTCCTACGAGCAGTACTTC	CASSLSGASYEQYF
TRBV7-9	NA	TRBJ2-3	once	TGTGCCAGCAGCTTAGAAGGGGCGCAGTATTTT	CASSLEGAQYF
TRBV5-4	TRBD2	TRBJ2-3	few	TGTGCCAGCAGCTCGAGTGGCCTAGCGGGGCGGCCAACGCAGTATTTT	CASSSSGLAGRPTQYF
TRBV30	NA	TRBJ2-4	NA	TGTGCCTGGAGTGTAGAGAGTGGCAGGGTGGGATACTTC	CAWSVESGRVGYF
TRBV2	TRBD1	TRBJ2-5	NA	TGTGCCAGCAGCCCCACAGGGGTAGAGACCCAGTACTTC	CASSPTGVETQYF
TRBV2	NA	TRBJ1-2	NA	TGTGCCAGCAGTCCCCAGACCGAATTTAACTATGGCTACACCTTC	CASSPQTEFNYGYTF
TRBV5-1	TRBD2	TRBJ2-4	NA	TGCGCCAGCAGCTGGGACGGGAGGCTAGCCAAAAACATTCAGTACTTC	CASSWDGRLAKNIQYF
TRBV19	NA	TRBJ1-4	NA	TGTGCCAGTAGTCCCCCGGGGTTTGGAGATGAAAAACTGTTTTTT	CASSPPGFGDEKLFF
TRBV29-1	NA	TRBJ1-1	few	TGCAGCGCTCTACCGGGATCCTACACTGAAGCTTTCTTT	CSALPGSYTEAFF
TRBV2	TRBD2	TRBJ2-3	NA	TGTGCCAGCAGTGAACTAGCGGGTCTTAGCACAGATACGCAGTATTTT	CASSELAGLSTDTQYF
TRBV30	TRBD1	TRBJ2-6	NA	TGTGCCTGGAGTGTACTGGGACAGGGGGCGCAGGGGGCCAACGTCCTGACTTTC	CAWSVLGQGAQGANVLTF
TRBV6-1	NA	TRBJ2-2	NA	TGTGCCAGCAGTGAATTGGTGACGGCTGGCGGGGAGCTGTTTTTT	CASSELVTAGGELFF
TRBV6-5	NA	TRBJ1-2	NA	TGTGCCAGCAGTTTTCAGGAGGGGGACTATGGCTACACCTTC	CASSFQEGDYGYTF
TRBV5-4	TRBD2	TRBJ2-5	NA	TGTGCCAGCAGGTTCGGGACTAGCAGCCAAGAGACCCAGTACTTC	CASRFGTSSQETQYF
TRBV9	NA	TRBJ2-7	NA	TGTGCCAGCAGCGAGGGACCGGGAACAAACTACGAGCAGTACTTC	CASSEGPGTNYEQYF
TRBV18	TRBD1	TRBJ2-7	few	TGTGCCAGCTCACCTATTTGGGGGACAGCCGAGCAGTACTTC	CASSPIWGTAEQYF
TRBV6-1	NA	TRBJ1-4	NA	TGTGCCAGCACTCCGGGACGATATAATGAAAAACTGTTTTTT	CASTPGRYNEKLFF
TRBV6-6	NA	TRBJ1-4	few	TGTGCCAGCAGTTACGGGGGGGCGGAGGAAAAACTGTTTTTT	CASSYGGAEEKLFF
TRBV5-1	NA	TRBJ1-2	NA	TGCGCCAGCAGCTTGGCCAGTCCAGGGGTGGCGGATGGCTACACCTTC	CASSLASPGVADGYTF